The sequence of this T cell receptor (beta chain) was determined in a study of OX40 agonist ivuxolimab in advanced cancers. Study results and limitations: CD8+ T cells (on average) carried more expanded clones than CD4+ T cells.

The V and J ends lost 7 bases and 3 bases, in that order; junction bases with no gene match: 2. Germline V lookup: CDR1 MNHNY, CDR2 SVGAGI (reference sequence). CDR3 length: 14 residues. Assay used: immunoSEQ multiplex PCR; TCRdb lists only in-frame clones, some missing. The repertoire holds about 59,000 clones, with approximately 94% as singletons. About this clone itself: Its antigen is still unknown.

The material was CD4+ or CD8+ T cells sorted from blood, obtained in a trial of the OX40 agonist ivuxolimab. The source of this sequence is an adult with an advanced solid tumor such as melanoma, head and neck, liver or kidney cancer. The genes are TRBV6-6 and TRBJ2-7; TRBD2 aligns across 14 bases. This CDR3 reads CASTGLAGGYEQYF. The CDR3 coding sequence is TGTGCCAGCACCGGACTAGCGGGAGGCTACGAGCAGTACTTC.